This TCR beta chain comes out of a study of graft-versus-host responses after intestinal transplantation. Across the whole study: Recipients received multivisceral, liver-intestinal, or isolated intestinal transplants.

Per the germline V gene, CDR1 is MNHEY and CDR2 is SVGAGI. CDR3 size: 13 residues. V was cut by 6 bases and J by 8 bases, with 14 bases left in between. Points from the study as a whole: Recipient-marrow GvH clones were detected, some having first appeared in ileum or blood. Patients who carried graft-donor T cell macrochimerism also had high graft-versus-host to host-versus-graft clonal ratios in their allografts.

The protocol was immunoSEQ multiplex PCR, while the TCRdb copy is restricted to in-frame clones and leaves out a portion. The table has over 10,000 clones, roughly four fifths seen once. Details on this clone: Antigen: not known.

Source: PBMCs, taken after intestinal transplantation. The chain links TRBV6-5 to TRBJ2-1, with no clear D. The TCR sequence derives from a human patient who received an intestinal transplant, so some T cells may come from the graft donor. The CDR3 sequence is CASSGPRLYEQFF. The DNA of the CDR3 is TGTGCCAGCAGCGGACCCCGGCTCTATGAGCAGTTCTTC.